The 4 T cell receptor beta chains below all came from one sample that was sequenced in a study of shared clonotypes between healthy human individuals. TCRdb's copy holds only in-frame clones and misses some; the assay was immunoSEQ multiplex PCR. The sample carries about 1.5 million clones, 95% to 99% recorded once. The material sequenced was naive CD4+ T cells sorted from blood. Subset given: CD45RA+ positively selected. Receptors were obtained from a man aged 25-45 years in good health.

The chain carries TRBV9 and TRBJ2-1; D gene uncertain. The V and J ends lost 4 bases and 0 bases respectively, with 11 bases between them. This CDR3 contains 15 residues. Germline V gene sequence: CDR1 SGDLS, CDR2 YYNGEE. For the CDR3, the DNA is TGTGCCAGCAGCCCTACGCAGCGCTCCTACAATGAGCAGTTCTTC. As protein: CASSPTQRSYNEQFF.

The chain combines TRBV5-1 with TRBJ2-4, with D perhaps given as TRBD1 or TRBD2 (7 bases each). V dropped 1 base and J dropped 5 bases, with 16 bases sitting between them. The CDR3 sequence is 16 residues long. Germline-derived CDR1 and CDR2 are SGHRS and YFSETQ. The chain's CDR3 is CASSLYQGGSQNIQYF. Written as DNA, the CDR3 is TGCGCCAGCAGCTTGTACCAGGGGGGGTCTCAAAACATTCAGTACTTC.

Details on this clone: The sample holds other DNA sequences that translate to the same CDR3. This chain links TRBV2 with TRBJ1-5; D gene ambiguous. The germline V gene encodes CDR1 SNHLY and CDR2 FYNNEI. Trimming stripped 1 base from V and 6 bases from J, with 7 bases between. The CDR3 is 13 residues long. The CDR3 region is CASSEETGQPQHF. The CDR3 DNA is TGTGCCAGCAGTGAAGAAACGGGTCAGCCCCAGCATTTT.

In its sample, this clone was seen once. The V call is TRBV5-1, the J call TRBJ1-2; tentatively, D is TRBD1 (5 bases). Germline V gene sequence: CDR1 SGHRS, CDR2 YFSETQ. The CDR3 spans 12 residues. The germline V and J ends were trimmed by 4 bases and 5 bases, with 9 bases remaining between them. The CDR3 here is CASSTDRYGYTF. In DNA, the CDR3 is TGCGCCAGCAGCACCGACAGATATGGCTACACCTTC.